Following are 32 T cell receptor beta chains from one sample sequenced in a study of blood T cell repertoires in COVID-19. Clones were sequenced by immunoSEQ multiplex PCR, and TCRdb holds only the in-frame ones, with some missing. The data show about 150,000 clones, approximately 83% seen once. Sequenced input: peripheral blood. These receptors came from a man between 65 and 85 years old with active or convalescent COVID-19.

The chain joins TRBV3-1 (or the pseudogene TRBV3-2) to TRBJ1-2, with D maybe TRBD1 (6 bases). The V gene's germline CDR1 is LGHDT and CDR2 YNNKEL (reference sequence). This CDR3 contains 14 residues. The V gene lost 4 bases and the J gene lost 2 bases, with 11 bases spanning the gap. The CDR3 loop reads CASSRHRENYGYTF. CDR3 DNA: TGTGCCAGCAGCCGTCACAGGGAAAACTATGGCTACACCTTC.

V and J are TRBV7-2 and TRBJ2-1, with D possibly being TRBD1 (5 bases). V was pared by 4 bases and J by 6 bases, with 16 bases between. Per germline, CDR1 SGHTA and CDR2 FQGNSA. The CDR3 sequence is 15 residues long. CDR3 sequence: CASSSRTIRGNEQFF. CDR3 sequence (DNA): TGTGCCAGCAGCTCCCGGACAATCAGAGGCAATGAGCAGTTCTTC.

CDR3 sequence reads: CASSYDTNSGNTIYF. The CDR3 nucleotides read TGTGCCAGCAGCTATGACACCAACTCTGGAAACACCATATATTTT. The rearrangement joins TRBV9 to TRBJ1-3, with D uncertain. With 4 bases removed from V and 0 bases from J, the gap between germline ends came to 11 bases. From germline, CDR1 is SGDLS and CDR2 YYNGEE. The CDR3 is made up of 15 amino acids.

In its sample, this clone was seen a few times. This sample also contains other DNA sequences that code for the same CDR3. This chain uses TRBV6-5 with TRBJ2-7; maybe TRBD2 (6 bases). The V end was cut by 6 bases, the J end by 4 bases, with 7 bases between. This CDR3 spans 11 amino acids. Germline values: CDR1 MNHEY, CDR2 SVGAGI. The CDR3 DNA is TGTGCCAGCAGGGGAGGTTACGAGCAGTACTTC. Its protein product is CASRGGYEQYF.

This clone was seen a few times. The chain links TRBV6-5 to TRBJ1-1; a weak D match, TRBD1 (5 bases). The germline V gene encodes CDR1 MNHEY and CDR2 SVGAGI. The ends were cut back, 8 bases at V and 1 base at J, with 11 bases in the middle. This CDR3 contains 13 residues. The chain's CDR3 is CASSGWKNTEAFF. CDR3 nucleotides: TGTGCCAGCTCAGGGTGGAAGAACACTGAAGCTTTCTTT.

The V call is TRBV7-2, the J call TRBJ1-4; the D gene is possibly TRBD1 (6 bases). The CDR3 loop spans 16 amino acids. With 1 base removed from V and 5 bases from J, the gap between germline ends came to 14 bases. Germline V gene sequence: CDR1 SGHTA, CDR2 FQGNSA. The CDR3 spells CASSLDFAGANEKLFF. As DNA, the CDR3 is TGTGCCAGCAGCTTAGACTTCGCGGGGGCGAATGAAAAACTGTTTTTT.

The chain uses TRBV3-1 (or the pseudogene TRBV3-2) and TRBJ1-3; D is undetermined. The CDR3 extends over 14 amino acids. V gave up 5 bases and J gave up 0 bases, with 8 bases separating them. Germline V gene lookup returns CDR1 LGHDT and CDR2 YNNKEL (reference sequence). CDR3 sequence: CASSTRSSGNTIYF. CDR3 nucleotides: TGTGCCAGCAGCACAAGGAGCTCTGGAAACACCATATATTTT.

This clone has a handful of counts. At one of its ends the junction is not consistent with the germline gene, which may arise from a read error. The V call is TRBV6-6, the J call TRBJ1-1; D not resolved. Per the germline V gene, CDR1 is MNHNY and CDR2 is SVGAGI (reference sequence). The CDR3 totals 13 residues. The CDR3 here is CASSYSPQTEAFF. The CDR3 DNA is TGTGCCAGCAGTTACTCTCCTCAGACTGAGGCTTTCTTT.

The sample holds a few counts of this clone. The rearrangement joins TRBV7-3 to TRBJ2-6; D gene uncertain. Germline CDR1 is SGHTA and CDR2 is FQGTGA. The CDR3 runs to 15 residues. Trimming cost V 5 bases and J 0 bases, with 8 bases left between them. The CDR3 DNA reads TGTGCCAGCAGCCCCCTCAGCTCTGGGGCCAACGTCCTGACTTTC. Its protein product is CASSPLSSGANVLTF.

This chain uses TRBV18 with TRBJ2-3; D ambiguous. Trimming cost V 6 bases and J 6 bases, with 7 bases left between them. Germline CDR1 is KGHSH and CDR2 is LQKENI. CDR3 length: 11 residues. The CDR3 sequence: CASSPVDTQYF. The CDR3 DNA is TGTGCCAGCTCCCCGGTGGATACGCAGTATTTT.

This rearrangement joins TRBV3-1 (or the pseudogene TRBV3-2) to TRBJ2-7; no definite D call. Trimming shortened V by 0 bases and J by 3 bases, and 9 bases separated the two germline ends. The CDR3 sequence is 14 residues long. Per germline, CDR1 LGHDT and CDR2 YNNKEL (reference sequence). CDR3 DNA: TGTGCCAGCAGCCAAGAGCCACAGAGCTACGAGCAGTACTTC. It is translated as CASSQEPQSYEQYF.

This clone came up once. This chain joins TRBV7-7 and TRBJ1-1; possibly TRBD1 for D (5 bases). Germline V gene sequence: CDR1 SSHAT, CDR2 FNYEAQ (reference sequence). Trimming removed 5 bases from V and 4 bases from J, with 23 bases in between. The CDR3 runs 17 residues. CDR3 bases: TGTGCCAGCAGCGAAATCCGATCCGGGACTTTTGGCACTGAAGCTTTCTTT. Amino acids: CASSEIRSGTFGTEAFF.

V is TRBV15 and J is TRBJ2-2, with 8 bases aligning to TRBD1. There are 15 residues in the CDR3. After removal of 0 bases from V and 4 bases from J, the junction contained 1 base not matched to a gene. Germline CDR1 reads LNHNV; CDR2 reads YYDKDF (reference sequence). CDR3 in DNA: TGTGCCACCAGCAGAGAAGGGACAGGCACCGGGGAGCTGTTTTTT. Its protein is CATSREGTGTGELFF.

The J gene is TRBJ2-3, the V gene TRBV9, with D maybe TRBD1 (6 bases). The V end lost 5 bases, the J end lost 4 bases, and 17 bases lay between the germline ends. CDR1 is SGDLS and CDR2 is YYNGEE in the germline V gene. The length of the CDR3 is 15 residues. As DNA, the CDR3 is TGTGCCAGCAGTTCGACAGGCAGCAGTCCAGATACGCAGTATTTT. Protein sequence: CASSSTGSSPDTQYF.

V gene TRBV6-5 combines with J gene TRBJ2-5; D remains unclear. Trimming cost V 7 bases and J 1 base, with 10 bases left between them. The CDR3 covers 13 residues. Germline values: CDR1 MNHEY, CDR2 SVGAGI. CDR3 residues: CASIGALQETQYF. DNA for the CDR3: TGTGCCAGCATAGGAGCCCTCCAAGAGACCCAGTACTTC.

J is TRBJ1-1 and V is TRBV28; D possibly corresponds to TRBD1 (5 bases). CDR1 and CDR2 (germline): MDHEN, SYDVKM. V was pared by 5 bases and J by 5 bases, with 9 bases between. The CDR3 is 12 amino acids. CDR3 loop: CASSLQGTEAFF. The CDR3 bases are TGTGCCAGCAGTCTCCAGGGAACTGAAGCTTTCTTT.

This clone was picked up one time. The chain has TRBV7-7 and TRBJ1-1; D possibly corresponds to TRBD1 (6 bases). Per the germline V gene, CDR1 is SSHAT and CDR2 is FNYEAQ (reference sequence). V was pared by 2 bases and J by 3 bases, with 7 bases between. There are 13 residues in the CDR3. This CDR3 is CASSLNRDTEAFF. CDR3 nucleotides: TGTGCCAGCAGCTTAAACAGGGACACTGAAGCTTTCTTT.

On this clone: At the DNA level, this CDR3 is encoded by other sequences in the same sample as well. This chain uses TRBV6-2 or TRBV6-3 with TRBJ1-5; D call uncertain. Trimming left V 0 bases short and J 2 bases short, with 5 bases between. Per the germline V gene, CDR1 is MNHEY and CDR2 is SVGEGT. This CDR3 spans 14 amino acids. The CDR3 nucleotides are TGTGCCAGCAGTTACTCCGGAGGCAATCAGCCCCAGCATTTT. As protein: CASSYSGGNQPQHF.

In DNA form, the CDR3 reads TGTGCCAGCAGTGAGTTTCTAGCGGGAGGGCCACTTAAAGACGAGCAGTACTTC. This translates into CASSEFLAGGPLKDEQYF. The chain links TRBV25-1 to TRBJ2-7; TRBD2 aligns across 12 bases. V lost 3 bases to trimming and J lost 5 bases; unmatched junction nucleotides: 14. The V gene's germline CDR1 is MGHDK and CDR2 SYGVNS. The CDR3 consists of 18 residues.

This clone was counted once. CDR3 in DNA: TGTGCCAGTAGTATAGTGACAGAAGCCCTCTATGGCTACACCTTC. It encodes CASSIVTEALYGYTF. This chain uses TRBV19 with TRBJ1-2; D might be TRBD1 (5 bases). CDR3 length: 15 amino acids. V gave up 1 base and J gave up 4 bases, with 13 bases separating them. CDR1 LNHDA and CDR2 SQIVND come from the germline V gene (reference sequence).

The chain couples TRBV7-9 to TRBJ1-5; D is perhaps TRBD1 (6 bases). V lost 0 bases to trimming and J lost 9 bases, with 15 bases between them. The germline gives CDR1 SEHNR, CDR2 FQNEAQ (reference sequence). This CDR3 contains 15 residues. As DNA, the CDR3 is TGTGCCAGCAGCTTAGCCCCAGGGGCGCCCGGGCCCCAGCATTTT. Residues: CASSLAPGAPGPQHF.

The chain carries TRBV5-6 and TRBJ1-2; tentative D call: TRBD1 (6 bases). The CDR3 spans 13 residues. V was trimmed by 4 bases and J by 8 bases, leaving 15 bases between them. CDR1 is SGHDT, CDR2 YYEEEE, per germline. The CDR3: CASSRSGVGGYTF. The CDR3 bases are TGTGCCAGCAGCCGGTCAGGGGTAGGAGGCTACACCTTC.

The chain uses TRBV14 and TRBJ2-7; 7 positions match TRBD1. Germline V lookup: CDR1 SGHDN, CDR2 FVKESK. Losses at the gene ends were 4 bases for V and 9 bases for J; bases not matched to a gene: 9. The CDR3 loop spans 13 amino acids. As DNA, the CDR3 is TGTGCCAGCAGCCTTCAACAGGGGTTCGGGCAGTACTTC. Translated, it gives CASSLQQGFGQYF.

This clone was counted between two and nine times. The chain links TRBV19 to TRBJ1-3; D gene ambiguous. The ends were cut back, 4 bases at V and 3 bases at J, with 7 bases in the middle. The V gene's germline CDR1 is LNHDA and CDR2 SQIVND (reference sequence). This CDR3 region has 13 residues. The CDR3 region has the DNA TGTGCCAGTAGTAATAATTATGGAAACACCATATATTTT. It translates to CASSNNYGNTIYF.

The genes are TRBV11-2 and TRBJ1-1, with D perhaps TRBD1 (6 bases). Germline CDR1 reads SGHAT; CDR2 reads FQNNGV. With 4 bases removed from V and 8 bases from J, the gap between germline ends came to 8 bases. The CDR3 totals 11 residues. CDR3 in DNA: TGTGCCAGCAGCTGGGGGACAGAAGCTTTCTTT. Its protein product is CASSWGTEAFF.

The chain couples TRBV19 to TRBJ1-5; the D gene is possibly TRBD1 (6 bases). The CDR3 sequence is 15 residues long. Trimming stripped 5 bases from V and 3 bases from J, with 14 bases between. CDR1 LNHDA and CDR2 SQIVND come from the germline V gene (reference sequence). The CDR3 nucleotides are TGTGCCAGTAGTCTTGGGTGGGGACACAATCAGCCCCAGCATTTT. Translation: CASSLGWGHNQPQHF.

The rearrangement uses TRBV6-4 and TRBJ2-2, with 9 bases fitting TRBD1. This CDR3 has 17 amino acids. CDR1 is MRHNA, CDR2 SNTAGT, per germline. The junction had 7 bases not matched to a gene; V was cut back by 2 bases and J by 3 bases. The CDR3 nucleotides read TGTGCCAGCAGTGACACGGGGACAGGGAAAGACACCGGGGAGCTGTTTTTT. It encodes CASSDTGTGKDTGELFF.

V is TRBV7-2 and J is TRBJ2-1; D remains ambiguous. The germline V gene has CDR1 SGHTA and CDR2 FQGNSA. Trimming cost V 3 bases and J 3 bases, with 6 bases left between them. This CDR3 comprises 13 residues. The CDR3 spells CASSFDFYNEQFF. Written as DNA, the CDR3 is TGTGCCAGCAGCTTTGACTTCTACAATGAGCAGTTCTTC.

The V call is TRBV27, the J call TRBJ1-2; D remains ambiguous. From germline, CDR1 is MNHEY and CDR2 SMNVEV (reference sequence). CDR3 length: 15 amino acids. The germline V and J ends were trimmed by 3 bases and 2 bases, with 13 bases remaining between them. Here the CDR3 DNA reads TGTGCCAGCAGTTTGGGTCCCACGGGGAACTATGGCTACACCTTC. Its translation: CASSLGPTGNYGYTF.

This sequence joins TRBV5-4 and TRBJ2-7; no clear D gene. V lost 6 bases and J lost 1, with 14 bases in between. Germline loops: CDR1 SGHNT, CDR2 YYREEE (reference sequence). This CDR3 is built from 14 residues. Here the CDR3 reads CASTLGSGSYEQYF. The CDR3 coding sequence is TGTGCCAGCACCCTAGGTAGTGGATCCTACGAGCAGTACTTC.

The rearrangement joins TRBV30 to TRBJ2-1; 8 positions match TRBD2. This CDR3 has 14 amino acids. Per the germline V gene, CDR1 is GTSNPN and CDR2 is SVGIG (reference sequence). Losses at the gene ends were 0 bases for V and 10 bases for J; bases not matched to a gene: 8. The CDR3 DNA reads TGTGCCTGGAGTGTTTGGGGACTAGTGGGCGAGCAGTTCTTC. As protein: CAWSVWGLVGEQFF.

The J gene is TRBJ1-5, the V gene TRBV2; D is possibly TRBD1 (5 bases). This CDR3 region has 15 residues. Trimming pared 3 bases from V and 7 bases from J, leaving 16 bases between. Germline CDR1 reads SNHLY; CDR2 reads FYNNEI. The CDR3 region is CASSDRVWGSQPQHF. The CDR3 DNA reads TGTGCCAGCAGTGACAGGGTTTGGGGATCGCAGCCCCAGCATTTT.